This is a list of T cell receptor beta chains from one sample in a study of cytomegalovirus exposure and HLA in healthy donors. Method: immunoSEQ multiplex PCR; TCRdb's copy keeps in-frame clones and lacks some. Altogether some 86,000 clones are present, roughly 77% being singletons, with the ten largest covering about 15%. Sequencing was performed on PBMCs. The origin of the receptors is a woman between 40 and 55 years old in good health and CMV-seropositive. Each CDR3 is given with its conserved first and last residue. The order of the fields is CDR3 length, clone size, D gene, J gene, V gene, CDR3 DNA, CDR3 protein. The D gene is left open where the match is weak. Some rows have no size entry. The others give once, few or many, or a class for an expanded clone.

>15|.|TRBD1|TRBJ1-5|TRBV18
TGTGCCAGCTCACCACGGACAGGTAGTGATCAGCCCCAGCATTTT
CASSPRTGSDQPQHF
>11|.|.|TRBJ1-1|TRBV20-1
TGCAGTGCGTCAGGGGACATGGAAGCTTTCTTT
CSASGDMEAFF
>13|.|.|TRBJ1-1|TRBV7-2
TGTGCCAGCAGCTTAGCCGGGAACACTGAAGCTTTCTTT
CASSLAGNTEAFF
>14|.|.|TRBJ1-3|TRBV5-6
TGTGCCAGCAGCTTTGTATCCTCTGGAAACACCATATATTTT
CASSFVSSGNTIYF
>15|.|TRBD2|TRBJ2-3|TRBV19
TGTGCCAGTAGTATTGGGCGGGGGGGGACAGATACGCAGTATTTT
CASSIGRGGTDTQYF
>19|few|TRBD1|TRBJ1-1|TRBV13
TGTGCCACCTCCTGGTTGTTTTTCTTGGGACAGGGAAGGTTCACTGAAGCTTTCTTT
CATSWLFFLGQGRFTEAFF
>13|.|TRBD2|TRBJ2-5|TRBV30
TGTGCCTGGAGGACAGCGGGAGTGGAGACCCAGTACTTC
CAWRTAGVETQYF
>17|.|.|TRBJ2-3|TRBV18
TGTGCCAGCTCACTCCAAGGGCCCCAGGGGACCCCAGATACGCAGTATTTT
CASSLQGPQGTPDTQYF
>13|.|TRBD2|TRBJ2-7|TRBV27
TGTGCCAGCACCGGGAGGAACTCCTACGAGCAGTACTTC
CASTGRNSYEQYF
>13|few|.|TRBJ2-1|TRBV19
TGTGCCAGTAGTATATCCGGGAAGAATGAGCAGTTCTTC
CASSISGKNEQFF
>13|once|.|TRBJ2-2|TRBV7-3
TGTGCCAGCAGCTCCCCCGGCACCGGGGAGCTGTTTTTT
CASSSPGTGELFF
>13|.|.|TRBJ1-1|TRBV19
TGTGCCAGTAGTATTGTACAGAACACTGAAGCTTTCTTT
CASSIVQNTEAFF
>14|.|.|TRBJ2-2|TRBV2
TGTGCCAGCAGGGACTTTGGGTACACCGGGGAGCTGTTTTTT
CASRDFGYTGELFF
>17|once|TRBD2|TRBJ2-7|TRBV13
TGTGCCAGCAGCTTAGAGGGCTCTGGCGGGAGGGCCCAAGAGCAGTACTTC
CASSLEGSGGRAQEQYF
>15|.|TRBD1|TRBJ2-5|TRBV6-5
TGTGCCAGCAGTTACGGGACAGGGTTTATCGGGACCCAGTACTTC
CASSYGTGFIGTQYF
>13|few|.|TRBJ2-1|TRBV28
TGTGCCAGCAGCCGAGGGGGGGGAAAGGAGCAGTTCTTC
CASSRGGGKEQFF
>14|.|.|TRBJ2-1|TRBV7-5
TGTGCCACAAACTGGACTTACCAGTACAATGAGCAGTTCTTC
CATNWTYQYNEQFF
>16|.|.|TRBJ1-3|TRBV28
TGTGCCAGCAGTTCCACTGGTCATCCCTCTGGAAACACCATATATTTT
CASSSTGHPSGNTIYF
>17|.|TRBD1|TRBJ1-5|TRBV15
TGTGCCACCAGCAGACGTCGCGCCGGGACAGGGGTCTTTGGTTCGCATTTT
CATSRRRAGTGVFGSHF